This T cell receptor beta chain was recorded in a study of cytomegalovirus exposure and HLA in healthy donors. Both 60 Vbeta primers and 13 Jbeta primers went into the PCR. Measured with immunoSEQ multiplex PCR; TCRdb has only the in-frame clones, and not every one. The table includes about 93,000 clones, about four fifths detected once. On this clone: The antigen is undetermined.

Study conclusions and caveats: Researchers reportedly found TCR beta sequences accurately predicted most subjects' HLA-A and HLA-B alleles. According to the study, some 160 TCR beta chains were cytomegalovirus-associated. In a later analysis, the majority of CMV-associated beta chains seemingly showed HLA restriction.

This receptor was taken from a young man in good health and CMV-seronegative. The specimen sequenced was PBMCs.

This CDR3 is CASSLSRGGETQYF. Written as DNA, the CDR3 is TGTGCCAGCAGCCTTAGTAGGGGTGGAGAGACCCAGTACTTC. The chain has TRBV6-7 and TRBJ2-5; perhaps TRBD1 as D (5 bases). TRBV6-7 is an open reading frame, and its role is uncertain. The CDR3 extends over 14 amino acids. V was trimmed by 6 bases and J by 4 bases, leaving 15 bases between them.